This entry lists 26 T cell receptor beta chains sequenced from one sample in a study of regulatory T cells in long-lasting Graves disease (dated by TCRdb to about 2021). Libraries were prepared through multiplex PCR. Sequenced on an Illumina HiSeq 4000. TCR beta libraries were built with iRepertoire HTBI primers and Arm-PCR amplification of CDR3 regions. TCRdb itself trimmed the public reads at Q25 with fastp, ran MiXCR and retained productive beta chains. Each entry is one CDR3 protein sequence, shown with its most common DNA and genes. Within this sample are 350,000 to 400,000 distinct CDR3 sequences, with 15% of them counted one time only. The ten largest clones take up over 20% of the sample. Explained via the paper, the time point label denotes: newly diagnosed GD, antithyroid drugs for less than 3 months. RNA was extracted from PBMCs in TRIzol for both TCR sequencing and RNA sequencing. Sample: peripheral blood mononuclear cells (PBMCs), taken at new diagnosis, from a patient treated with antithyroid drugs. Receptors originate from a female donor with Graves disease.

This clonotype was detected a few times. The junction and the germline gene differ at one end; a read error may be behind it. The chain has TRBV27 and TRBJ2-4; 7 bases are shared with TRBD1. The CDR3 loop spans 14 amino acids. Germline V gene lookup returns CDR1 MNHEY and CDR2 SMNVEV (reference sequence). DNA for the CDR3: TGTGCCAGCAGTTACCGACAGGGTGGTAGCATTCAGCACTTC. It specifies CASSYRQGGSIQHF.

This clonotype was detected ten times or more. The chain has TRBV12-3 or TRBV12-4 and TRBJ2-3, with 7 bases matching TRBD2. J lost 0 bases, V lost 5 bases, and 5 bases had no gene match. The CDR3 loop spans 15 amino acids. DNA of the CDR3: TGTGCCAGCAGTAAACTAGCGTCTAGCACAGATACGCAGTATTTT. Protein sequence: CASSKLASSTDTQYF.

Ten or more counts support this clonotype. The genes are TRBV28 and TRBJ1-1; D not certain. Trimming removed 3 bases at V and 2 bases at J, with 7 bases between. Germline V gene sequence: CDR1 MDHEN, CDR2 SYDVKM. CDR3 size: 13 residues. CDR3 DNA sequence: TGTGCCAGCAGTTTCCCCCGTAACACTGAAGCTTTCTTT. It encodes CASSFPRNTEAFF.

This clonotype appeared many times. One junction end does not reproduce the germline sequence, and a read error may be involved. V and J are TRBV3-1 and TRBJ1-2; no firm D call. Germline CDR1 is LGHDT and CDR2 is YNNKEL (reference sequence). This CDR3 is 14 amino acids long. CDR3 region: CASSQDLSGLLIYF. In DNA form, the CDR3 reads TGTGCCAGCAGCCAAGATCTGTCCGGATTGTTGATCTATTTC.

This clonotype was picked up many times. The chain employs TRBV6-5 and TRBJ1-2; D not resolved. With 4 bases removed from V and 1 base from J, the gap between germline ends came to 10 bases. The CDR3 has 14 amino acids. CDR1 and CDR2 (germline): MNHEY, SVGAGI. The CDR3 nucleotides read TGTGCCAGCAGTTCCGACCGGATTAACTATGGCTACACCTTC. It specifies CASSSDRINYGYTF.

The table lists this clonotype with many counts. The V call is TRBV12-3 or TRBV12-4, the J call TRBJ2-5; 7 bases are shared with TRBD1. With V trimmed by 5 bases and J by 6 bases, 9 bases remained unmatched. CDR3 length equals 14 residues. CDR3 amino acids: CASSPQGQEQTQYF. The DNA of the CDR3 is TGTGCCAGCAGTCCCCAAGGACAGGAGCAGACCCAGTACTTC.

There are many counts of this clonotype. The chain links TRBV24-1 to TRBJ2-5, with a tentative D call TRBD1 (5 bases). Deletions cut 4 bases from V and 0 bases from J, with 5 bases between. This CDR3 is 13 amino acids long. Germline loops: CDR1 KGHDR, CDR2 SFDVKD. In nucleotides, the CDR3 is TGTGCCACCAGTGAGGACAACCAAGAGACCCAGTACTTC. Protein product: CATSEDNQETQYF.

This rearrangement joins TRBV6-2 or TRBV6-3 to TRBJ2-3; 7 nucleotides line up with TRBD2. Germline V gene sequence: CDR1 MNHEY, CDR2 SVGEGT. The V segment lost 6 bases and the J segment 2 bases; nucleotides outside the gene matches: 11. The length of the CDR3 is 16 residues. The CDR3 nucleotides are TGTGCCAGCAGCCCAACTAGCGCAATACCCACAGATACGCAGTATTTT. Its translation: CASSPTSAIPTDTQYF.

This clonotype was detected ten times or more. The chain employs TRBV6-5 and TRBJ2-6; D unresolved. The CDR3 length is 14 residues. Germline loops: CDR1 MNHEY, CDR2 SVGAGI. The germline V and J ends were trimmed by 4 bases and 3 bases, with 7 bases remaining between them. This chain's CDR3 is CASSFDIGANVLTF. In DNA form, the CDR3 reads TGTGCCAGCAGTTTCGACATTGGGGCCAACGTCCTGACTTTC.

DNA for the CDR3: TGTGCCACCAGCAGAGGTCGGGGGGGGTTCTCTGGAAACACCATATATTTT. Translation: CATSRGRGGFSGNTIYF. The chain carries TRBV15 and TRBJ1-3, with TRBD1 as a possible D gene (5 bases). The CDR3 sequence is 17 residues long. Germline values: CDR1 LNHNV, CDR2 YYDKDF (reference sequence). Trimming removed 1 base from V and 0 bases from J, with 13 bases in between.

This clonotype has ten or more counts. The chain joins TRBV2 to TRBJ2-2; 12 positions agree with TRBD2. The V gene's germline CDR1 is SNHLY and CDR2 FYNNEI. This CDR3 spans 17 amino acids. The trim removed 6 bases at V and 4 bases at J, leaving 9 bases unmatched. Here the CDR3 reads CASSHTLAGGRTGELFF. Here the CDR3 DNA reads TGTGCCAGCAGCCACACTCTAGCGGGGGGGCGCACCGGGGAGCTGTTTTTT.

The chain's CDR3 is CASSFPGAPGELFF. CDR3 coding DNA: TGTGCCAGTAGTTTCCCTGGGGCCCCCGGGGAGCTGTTTTTT. The chain carries TRBV19 and TRBJ2-2; D is possibly TRBD1 (5 bases). Germline lookup yields CDR1 LNHDA and CDR2 SQIVND (reference sequence). V lost 5 bases and J lost 6, with 13 bases in between. This CDR3 is built from 14 residues. The variable domain in full, with the rest retrieved from reference TRBV19 and TRBJ2-2, is DGGITQSPKYLFRKEGQNVTLSCEQNLNHDAMYWYRQDPGQGLRLIYYSQIVNDFQKGDIAEGYSVSREKKESFPLTVTSAQKNPTAFYLCASSFPGAPGELFFGEGSRLTVL.

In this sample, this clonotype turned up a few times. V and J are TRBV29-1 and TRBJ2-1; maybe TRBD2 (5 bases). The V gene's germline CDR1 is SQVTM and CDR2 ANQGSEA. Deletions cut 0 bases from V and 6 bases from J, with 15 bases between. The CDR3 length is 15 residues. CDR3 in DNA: TGCAGCGTTGAAGATGAGGGCAGGTCTACCAATGAGCAGTTCTTC. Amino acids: CSVEDEGRSTNEQFF.

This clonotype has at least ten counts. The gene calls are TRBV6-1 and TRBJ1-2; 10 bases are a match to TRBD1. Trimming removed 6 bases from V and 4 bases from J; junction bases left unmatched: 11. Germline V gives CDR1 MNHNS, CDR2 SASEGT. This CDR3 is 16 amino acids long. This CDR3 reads CASSPPGGTGAYGYTF. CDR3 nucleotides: TGTGCCAGCAGCCCCCCCGGGGGGACAGGGGCCTATGGCTACACCTTC.

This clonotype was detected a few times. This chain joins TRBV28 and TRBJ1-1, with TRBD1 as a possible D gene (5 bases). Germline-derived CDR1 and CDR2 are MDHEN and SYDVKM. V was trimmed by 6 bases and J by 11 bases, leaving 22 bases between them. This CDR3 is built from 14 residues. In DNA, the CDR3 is TGTGCCAGCAGACCGAACAGGTTTCCGCGGAGGGCTTTCTTT. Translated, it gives CASRPNRFPRRAFF.

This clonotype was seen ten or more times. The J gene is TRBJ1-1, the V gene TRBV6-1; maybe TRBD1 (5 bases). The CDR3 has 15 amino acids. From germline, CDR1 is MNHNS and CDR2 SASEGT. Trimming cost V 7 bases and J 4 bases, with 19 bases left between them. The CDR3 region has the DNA TGTGCCAGCACCCTGGACACCCGCGCGGTCACTGAAGCTTTCTTT. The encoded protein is CASTLDTRAVTEAFF.

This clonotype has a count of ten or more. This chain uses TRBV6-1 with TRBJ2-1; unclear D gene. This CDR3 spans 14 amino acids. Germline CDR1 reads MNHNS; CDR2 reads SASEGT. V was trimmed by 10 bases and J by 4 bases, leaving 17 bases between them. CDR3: CATTARRSYNEQFF. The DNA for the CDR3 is TGTGCCACTACGGCCCGACGGAGTTACAATGAGCAGTTCTTC.

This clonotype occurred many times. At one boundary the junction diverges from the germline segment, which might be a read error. CDR3 nucleotide sequence: TGTGCCAGCAGCCTAGACAGGGAGGGACCCTACGAGCAGTACTTC. It is translated as CASSLDREGPYEQYF. V is TRBV11-2 and J is TRBJ2-7; D is tentatively TRBD1 or TRBD2 (7 bases each). The CDR3 loop spans 15 amino acids. CDR1 is SGHAT and CDR2 is FQNNGV in the germline V gene.

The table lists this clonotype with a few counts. Here the CDR3 DNA reads TGTGCCAGCAGCGCAACAACAGGGGATTTTCAGCCCCAGCATTTT. This encodes CASSATTGDFQPQHF. The chain links TRBV7-9 to TRBJ1-5; 7 bases are a match to TRBD1. The germline V gene encodes CDR1 SEHNR and CDR2 FQNEAQ (reference sequence). Trimming at V came to 5 bases and at J to 6 bases, leaving 10 bases not matched to a gene. The CDR3 covers 15 residues.

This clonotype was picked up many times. CDR3 in DNA: TGTGCCACCAGCCAGAGCGAGGGCAGATACTATGGCTACACCTTC. Its protein product is CATSQSEGRYYGYTF. The chain joins TRBV15 to TRBJ1-2; no clear D gene. The germline gives CDR1 LNHNV, CDR2 YYDKDF (reference sequence). The V and J ends lost 5 bases and 3 bases respectively, with 16 bases between them. The CDR3 has 15 residues.

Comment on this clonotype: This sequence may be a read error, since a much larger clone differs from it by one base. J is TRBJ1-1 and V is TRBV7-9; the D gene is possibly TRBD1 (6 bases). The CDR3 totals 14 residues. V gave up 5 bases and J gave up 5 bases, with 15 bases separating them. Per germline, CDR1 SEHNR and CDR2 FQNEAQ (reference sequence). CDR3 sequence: CASSRAGVSTEAFF. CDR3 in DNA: TGTGCCAGCAGCCGAGCAGGGGTTAGTACTGAAGCTTTCTTT. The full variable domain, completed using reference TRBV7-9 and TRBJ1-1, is DTGVSQNPRHKITKRGQNVTFRCDPISEHNRLYWYRQTLGQGPEFLTYFQNEAQLEKSRLLSDRFSAERPKGSFSTLEIQRTEQGDSAMYLCASSRAGVSTEAFFGQGTRLTVV.

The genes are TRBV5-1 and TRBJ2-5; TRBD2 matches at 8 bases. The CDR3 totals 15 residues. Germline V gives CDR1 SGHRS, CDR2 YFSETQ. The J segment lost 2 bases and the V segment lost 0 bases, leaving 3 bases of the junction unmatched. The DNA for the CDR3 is TGCGCCAGCAGCTTGGCTACTAGCGGACAAGAGACCCAGTACTTC. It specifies CASSLATSGQETQYF.

The CDR3: CASSLEPYGYTF. The DNA for the CDR3 is TGCGCCAGCAGCTTGGAACCCTATGGCTACACCTTC. This chain uses TRBV5-1 with TRBJ1-2; D is unclear. Germline CDR1 reads SGHRS; CDR2 reads YFSETQ. The V gene lost 0 bases and the J gene lost 4 bases, with 4 bases spanning the gap. The CDR3 contains 12 residues.

CDR3 sequence: CASSLTENSPLHF. As DNA, the CDR3 is TGTGCCAGCAGTTTAACCGAAAATTCACCCCTCCACTTT. The gene calls are TRBV28 and TRBJ1-6; the D is unclear. The V end lost 2 bases, the J end lost 7 bases, and 6 bases lay between the germline ends. The CDR3 totals 13 residues. Germline CDR1 is MDHEN and CDR2 is SYDVKM.

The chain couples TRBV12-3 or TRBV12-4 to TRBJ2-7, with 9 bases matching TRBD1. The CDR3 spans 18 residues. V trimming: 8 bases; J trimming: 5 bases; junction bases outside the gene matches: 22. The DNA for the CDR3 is TGTGCCAGCTCACCACCGAGGTTAAGGGACAGGGAGTTCCACGAGCAGTACTTC. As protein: CASSPPRLRDREFHEQYF.

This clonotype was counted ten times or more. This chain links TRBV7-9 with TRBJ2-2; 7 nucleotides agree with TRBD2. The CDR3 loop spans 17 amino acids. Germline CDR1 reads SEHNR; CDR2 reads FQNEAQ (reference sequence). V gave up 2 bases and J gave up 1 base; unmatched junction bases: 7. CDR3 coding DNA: TGTGCCAGCAGCTTACGGCGGGAGAGACTGAACACCGGGGAGCTGTTTTTT. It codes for CASSLRRERLNTGELFF.